These 21 T cell receptor beta chains share one sample of origin, sequenced in a study of blood T cell repertoires in COVID-19. Clones were read by immunoSEQ multiplex PCR, and TCRdb kept only the in-frame ones, dropping some. The sample consists of about 89,000 clones, about 83% of them appearing once. The sequenced material came from peripheral blood. These receptor sequences come from a man in his 70s with COVID-19, enrolled during active disease.

CDR3: CASSSTGFGEKLFF. The CDR3 nucleotides are TGTGCCAGCAGCTCGACAGGGTTCGGTGAAAAACTGTTTTTT. The chain couples TRBV11-3 to TRBJ1-4, with 7 bases identical to TRBD1. J gave up 7 bases and V 4 bases, and 6 bases lay outside the gene matches. Germline V gene data show CDR1 as SGHNT and CDR2 as YENEEA. The CDR3 extends over 14 amino acids.

The J gene is TRBJ2-5, the V gene TRBV12-3 or TRBV12-4; possible D gene TRBD2, 6 bases. V was pared by 6 bases and J by 5 bases, with 13 bases between. The CDR3 loop spans 13 amino acids. CDR3 protein: CASSHSGGETQYF. The CDR3 nucleotides read TGTGCCAGCAGCCATAGCGGAGGGGAGACCCAGTACTTC.

The chain uses TRBV5-8 and TRBJ2-3; 8 nucleotides match TRBD1. Trimming cost V 3 bases and J 0 bases; bases outside gene matches: 12. Germline values: CDR1 SGHTS, CDR2 YDEGEE. This CDR3 has 18 residues. The CDR3 here is CASSSGQVGYLSTDTQYF. CDR3 nucleotides: TGTGCCAGCAGCTCGGGACAGGTGGGATACCTTAGCACAGATACGCAGTATTTT.

The V gene is TRBV9, the J gene TRBJ2-1; 7 bases match TRBD2. CDR1 and CDR2 from the germline V gene are SGDLS and YYNGEE. The CDR3 is 15 residues long. J was trimmed by 2 bases and V by 1 base; bases with no gene match: 3. The chain's CDR3 is CASSVLAETYNEQFF. CDR3 nucleotides: TGTGCCAGCAGCGTACTAGCGGAAACCTACAATGAGCAGTTCTTC.

This chain joins TRBV7-2 and TRBJ2-6, with D possibly matching TRBD1 (6 bases). V was trimmed by 5 bases and J by 3 bases, leaving 17 bases between them. CDR1 and CDR2 (germline): SGHTA, FQGNSA. The CDR3 is 17 residues long. The CDR3 DNA sequence: TGTGCCAGCAGCAGGGGACACCCCCGGAGTGGGGCCAACGTCCTGACTTTC. This translates into CASSRGHPRSGANVLTF. Looking up the rest from reference TRBV7-2 and TRBJ2-6 gives the full variable domain: GAGVSQSPSNKVTEKGKDVELRCDPISGHTALYWYRQSLGQGLEFLIYFQGNSAPDKSGLPSDRFSAERTGGSVSTLTIQRTQQEDSAVYLCASSRGHPRSGANVLTFGAGSRLTVL.

V gene TRBV5-1 combines with J gene TRBJ2-7; the match to TRBD1 covers 7 bases. The CDR3 is made up of 14 amino acids. V lost 2 bases, J lost 2 bases, and 4 bases stayed unmatched. Looked up from germline, CDR1 is SGHRS and CDR2 is YFSETQ. The CDR3 protein is CASSFHRGPYEQYF. The CDR3 DNA reads TGCGCCAGCAGCTTTCACAGGGGCCCCTACGAGCAGTACTTC.

This sequence joins TRBV7-2 and TRBJ1-3; D is perhaps TRBD1 (5 bases). Germline CDR1 and CDR2: SGHTA and FQGNSA. V lost 2 bases and J 2 bases, leaving 10 bases between the germline ends. The CDR3 is 15 amino acids. CDR3 DNA: TGTGCCAGCAGCTTATTTCAGGGCACTGGAAACACCATATATTTT. Amino acids: CASSLFQGTGNTIYF. The complete variable domain, with remaining parts taken from reference TRBV7-2 and TRBJ1-3, reads GAGVSQSPSNKVTEKGKDVELRCDPISGHTALYWYRQSLGQGLEFLIYFQGNSAPDKSGLPSDRFSAERTGGSVSTLTIQRTQQEDSAVYLCASSLFQGTGNTIYFGEGSWLTVV.

The chain links TRBV15 to TRBJ2-6; TRBD1 might be the D (5 bases). This CDR3 comprises 14 residues. From germline, CDR1 is LNHNV and CDR2 YYDKDF (reference sequence). The ends were cut back, 8 bases at V and 0 bases at J, with 8 bases in the middle. CDR3 coding DNA: TGTGCCACCTCACAGGACTCTGGGGCCAACGTCCTGACTTTC. Encoded protein: CATSQDSGANVLTF.

The chain carries TRBV5-4 and TRBJ1-1; unclear D gene. The V end lost 0 bases, the J end lost 9 bases, and 9 bases lay between the germline ends. This CDR3 comprises 12 residues. Germline-derived CDR1 and CDR2 are SGHNT and YYREEE (reference sequence). CDR3 region: CASSLERGKAFF. The CDR3 DNA is TGTGCCAGCAGCTTGGAGCGCGGAAAAGCTTTCTTT.

CDR3 sequence: CATSAPGSRNEQFF. The CDR3 DNA reads TGTGCCACCAGTGCCCCGGGGAGTCGGAATGAGCAGTTCTTC. The V call is TRBV24-1, the J call TRBJ2-1; D might be TRBD2 (5 bases). CDR3 length: 14 amino acids. Trimming left V 5 bases short and J 7 bases short, with 14 bases between. Germline V gene lookup returns CDR1 KGHDR and CDR2 SFDVKD.

This chain links TRBV5-1 with TRBJ2-7; D possibly corresponds to TRBD1 (6 bases). Per the germline V gene, CDR1 is SGHRS and CDR2 is YFSETQ. CDR3 length: 14 residues. V shed 2 bases and J shed 4 bases, with 13 bases lying between them. Here the CDR3 DNA reads TGCGCCAGCAGCTTAAGGGGGACCGATTACGAGCAGTACTTC. Its protein product is CASSLRGTDYEQYF. The full variable domain, with the rest looked up from reference TRBV5-1 and TRBJ2-7, is KAGVTQTPRYLIKTRGQQVTLSCSPISGHRSVSWYQQTPGQGLQFLFEYFSETQRNKGNFPGRFSGRQFSNSRSEMNVSTLELGDSALYLCASSLRGTDYEQYFGPGTRLTVT.

The chain is built from TRBV5-1 and TRBJ1-4, with 11 nucleotides matching TRBD1. V shed 0 bases, J shed 5 bases, and the junction held 3 bases outside the gene matches. Germline V lookup: CDR1 SGHRS, CDR2 YFSETQ. The CDR3 extends over 16 amino acids. In nucleotides, the CDR3 is TGCGCCAGCAGCTTGGCGGGGACAGGGGGAAATGAAAAACTGTTTTTT. Its translation is CASSLAGTGGNEKLFF. The full variable domain, rest sourced from reference TRBV5-1 and TRBJ1-4, is KAGVTQTPRYLIKTRGQQVTLSCSPISGHRSVSWYQQTPGQGLQFLFEYFSETQRNKGNFPGRFSGRQFSNSRSEMNVSTLELGDSALYLCASSLAGTGGNEKLFFGSGTQLSVL.

V gene TRBV10-1 combines with J gene TRBJ2-2, with 14 nucleotides matching TRBD2. V shed 4 bases and J 7 bases; nucleotides not matched to a gene: 5. This CDR3 is 16 amino acids long. Germline V lookup: CDR1 WNHNN, CDR2 SYGVQD (reference sequence). CDR3 loop: CASSGGLAGVFGELFF. For the CDR3, the DNA is TGCGCCAGCAGTGGGGGACTAGCGGGAGTATTCGGGGAGCTGTTTTTT.

In the case of this clone: A read error may produce the germline difference seen at one junction end. The chain combines TRBV6-2 or TRBV6-3 with TRBJ1-1; D gene unclear. CDR3 length equals 14 residues. Germline V lookup: CDR1 MNHEY, CDR2 SVGEGT. CDR3: CVSSPPYMNTEAFF. The CDR3 DNA reads as TGTGTCAGCAGCCCTCCGTATATGAACACTGAAGCTTTCTTT.

The gene calls are TRBV7-2 and TRBJ1-1, with D possibly TRBD1 on 5 matching bases. V lost 6 bases and J 1 base, leaving 9 bases between the germline ends. CDR3 length: 13 amino acids. Germline CDR1 reads SGHTA; CDR2 reads FQGNSA. The CDR3 sequence is CASSRQGNTEAFF. CDR3 sequence (DNA): TGTGCCAGCAGTCGTCAGGGGAACACTGAAGCTTTCTTT.

The V gene is TRBV24-1, the J gene TRBJ2-7; unclear D gene. This CDR3 comprises 14 residues. The germline V and J ends were trimmed by 3 bases and 1 base, with 9 bases remaining between them. Germline assignment: CDR1 KGHDR and CDR2 SFDVKD. In DNA form, the CDR3 reads TGTGCCACCAGTGATAAGACACCGTCCTACGAGCAGTACTTC. This codes for CATSDKTPSYEQYF.

The chain carries TRBV7-9 and TRBJ2-1; possible D gene TRBD1, 5 bases. Per germline, CDR1 SEHNR and CDR2 FQNEAQ (reference sequence). With 5 bases removed from V and 10 bases from J, the gap between germline ends came to 15 bases. The CDR3 is 13 amino acids. CDR3 coding DNA: TGTGCCAGCAGCCCCCAGGGTTTTGGGGAGCAGTTCTTC. Encoded protein: CASSPQGFGEQFF.

By frequency in the sample, this clone is medium-sized (0.01 to 0.1%). The J gene is TRBJ2-7, the V gene TRBV27, with D hard to call. The CDR3 is 15 amino acids. Germline V gene lookup returns CDR1 MNHEY and CDR2 SMNVEV (reference sequence). V lost 0 bases, J lost 1 base, and 10 bases lay in between. The CDR3 region has the DNA TGTGCCAGCAGTTTATCGGTCGGTCCATCCTACGAGCAGTACTTC. Residues: CASSLSVGPSYEQYF.

This clone appeared a single time. The CDR3 coding sequence is TGTGCCTGGAGCGTGGTATTAGCGGGAGAGGGCGAGCAGTACTTC. Its protein is CAWSVVLAGEGEQYF. The V and J genes are TRBV30 and TRBJ2-7; 9 nucleotides agree with TRBD2. Germline V gives CDR1 GTSNPN, CDR2 SVGIG (reference sequence). Losses at the gene ends were 3 bases for V and 6 bases for J; bases not matched to a gene: 12. The CDR3 runs 15 residues.

This chain joins TRBV6-4 and TRBJ2-7; D call uncertain. Trimming removed 5 bases at V and 6 bases at J, with 17 bases between. Per the germline V gene, CDR1 is MRHNA and CDR2 is SNTAGT. CDR3 length equals 14 residues. The CDR3 protein is CASSTKISPPEQYF. The DNA for the CDR3 is TGTGCCAGCAGTACAAAGATATCTCCACCCGAGCAGTACTTC.

The chain recombines TRBV11-2 with TRBJ2-7; 10 nucleotides line up with TRBD2. The CDR3 runs 15 residues. Per germline, CDR1 SGHAT and CDR2 FQNNGV. Trimming removed 1 base from V and 6 bases from J; junction bases left unmatched: 6. The DNA for the CDR3 is TGTGCCAGCAGCTTAGTCGCTAGCGGGAGATCCGAGCAGTACTTC. This translates into CASSLVASGRSEQYF.